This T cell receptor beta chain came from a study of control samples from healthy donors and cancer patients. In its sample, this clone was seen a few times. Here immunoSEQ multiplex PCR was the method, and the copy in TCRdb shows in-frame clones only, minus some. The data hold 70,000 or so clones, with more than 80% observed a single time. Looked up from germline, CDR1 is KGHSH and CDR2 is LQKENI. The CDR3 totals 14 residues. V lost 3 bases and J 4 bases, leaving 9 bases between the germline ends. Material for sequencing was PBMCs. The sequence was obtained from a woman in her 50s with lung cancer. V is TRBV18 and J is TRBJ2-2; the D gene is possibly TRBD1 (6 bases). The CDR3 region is CASSPQGSTGELFF. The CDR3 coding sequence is TGTGCCAGCTCACCGCAGGGGAGCACCGGGGAGCTGTTTTTT.